This TCR beta chain comes out of a study of control samples from healthy donors and cancer patients (dated by TCRdb to about 2020). A remark on this clone: The antigen this receptor binds is unknown. It has no much larger one-base neighbor in the sample; base qualities were not kept.

The library relied on the immunoSEQ multiplex PCR assay. What TCRdb holds here is the immuneACCESS table cut down to in-frame rearrangements. Part of the clones is not present; checked against another copy, under half of the missing clones reflect an unresolved V gene, and the others are unexplained. The sample data list about 180,000 clones, and 85% to 95% of these were observed just once. The ten largest account for over 1.3% of the sample. Trimming takes 8 bases off V and 2 bases off J; junction bases not matched to a gene: 4. From the germline V gene, CDR1 is SNHLY and CDR2 is FYNNEI. The CDR3 numbers 14 residues from cysteine through phenylalanine. Of all the DNA, just the CDR3 is kept, 42 bases in frame from base 1.

Sequenced material: blood. This TCR was sampled from a woman under 30 in good health. The V and J genes are TRBV2 and TRBJ2-3, and TRBD2 matches 10 of the central bases. The DNA is TGTGCCAGCGTAAGCGGGAGGGCCACAGATACGCAGTATTTT. Its protein product is CASVSGRATDTQYF.